These 4 T cell receptor beta chains were all obtained from the same sample, sequenced in a study of blood T cells in healthy people across ages. Next came a second PCR, run for about 6 to 11 cycles, which used a sample-barcoded 5' primer along with a J-beta primer mix. TCRdb reanalysed the 5' RACE reads using MiXCR and keeps one entry per CDR3 protein. The sample has roughly 700,000 distinct CDR3 sequences, around 48% seen once. Material for sequencing was blood. These receptors were taken from a woman aged 55-69 years in good health.

There are many counts of this clonotype. The chain employs TRBV29-1 and TRBJ2-1; D is tentatively TRBD1 or TRBD2 (5 bases each). Germline assignment: CDR1 SQVTM and CDR2 ANQGSEA. Trimming cost V 6 bases and J 5 bases, with 23 bases left between them. The CDR3 has 16 amino acids. CDR3 loop: CSVQASGMAGHNEQFF. For the CDR3, the DNA is TGCAGCGTCCAGGCGTCGGGGATGGCAGGGCACAATGAGCAGTTCTTC.

The gene calls are TRBV4-3 and TRBJ1-1; TRBD1 matches 11 bases. There are 16 residues in the CDR3. In germline, CDR1 is LGHNA, CDR2 YSLEER. After removal of 0 bases from V and 4 bases from J, the junction contained 4 bases not matched to a gene. The CDR3 sequence is CASSQDLGQGGTEAFF. The CDR3, as DNA: TGCGCCAGCAGCCAAGACCTGGGACAGGGGGGCACTGAAGCTTTCTTT.

This chain connects TRBV29-1 to TRBJ2-7; 9 bases match TRBD1. This CDR3 has 15 amino acids. CDR1 and CDR2 from the germline V gene are SQVTM and ANQGSEA. With 0 bases clipped from V and 3 bases from J, the junction kept 6 bases outside the gene matches. The DNA for the CDR3 is TGCAGCGTTGAAGATGCGGGACAGGGTTACTACGAGCAGTACTTC. This codes for CSVEDAGQGYYEQYF.

About this clonotype: The junction does not match germline at one end; this may be a read error. This chain joins TRBV7-2 and TRBJ1-2; maybe TRBD1 (5 bases). Germline V gene lookup returns CDR1 SGHTA and CDR2 FQGNSA. This CDR3 comprises 16 residues. The CDR3 bases are TGTGCCAGCAGCTTAGAGGGCAGGGCCACTAACTACGGCTACACCTTC. Translated, it gives CASSLEGRATNYGYTF.